The 8 T cell receptor beta chains below come from one sample, sequenced in a study of cytomegalovirus exposure and HLA in healthy donors. 13 Jbeta primers and 60 Vbeta primers were used for the PCR. This table comes from immunoSEQ multiplex PCR, and its TCRdb copy is limited to in-frame clones, with some not included. The sample holds 180,000 or so clones; over 80% are singletons and the top ten take over 1.5%. Specimen: PBMCs. Receptors originate from a man aged 40-49 years in good health and CMV-seronegative.

The chain couples TRBV7-9 to TRBJ1-4; possibly TRBD1 for D (5 bases). The germline gives CDR1 SEHNR, CDR2 FQNEAQ (reference sequence). The V end was cut by 5 bases, the J end by 2 bases, with 12 bases between. This CDR3 is 15 amino acids long. The chain's CDR3 is CASSRPGPTNEKLFF. The CDR3 bases are TGTGCCAGCAGCCGTCCAGGGCCCACTAATGAAAAACTGTTTTTT. The variable domain in full, with the rest retrieved from reference TRBV7-9 and TRBJ1-4, is DTGVSQNPRHKITKRGQNVTFRCDPISEHNRLYWYRQTLGQGPEFLTYFQNEAQLEKSRLLSDRFSAERPKGSFSTLEIQRTEQGDSAMYLCASSRPGPTNEKLFFGSGTQLSVL.

Comments on this clone: Additional DNA sequences in this sample encode the identical CDR3. The V gene is TRBV9, the J gene TRBJ2-5; 10 bases are a match to TRBD1. The CDR3 has 15 residues. Germline V gene sequence: CDR1 SGDLS, CDR2 YYNGEE. Trimming took 3 bases from V and 4 from J; bases not matched to a gene: 6. The chain's CDR3 is CASSARQGARETQYF. The DNA of the CDR3 is TGTGCCAGCAGCGCTCGACAGGGGGCCCGAGAGACCCAGTACTTC.

This chain joins TRBV19 and TRBJ1-1; 8 positions agree with TRBD1. Germline V gene sequence: CDR1 LNHDA, CDR2 SQIVND (reference sequence). V lost 3 bases and J lost 0; bases outside the gene matches: 12. The CDR3 covers 18 residues. The CDR3 sequence: CASSIRRDRFFMNTEAFF. CDR3 bases: TGTGCCAGTAGTATCCGTAGGGACAGGTTTTTCATGAACACTGAAGCTTTCTTT.

The J gene is TRBJ1-2, the V gene TRBV11-2; the D gene is possibly TRBD1 (6 bases). There are 15 residues in the CDR3. The V end was cut by 0 bases, the J end by 6 bases, with 14 bases between. Germline V CDR1 and CDR2: SGHAT, FQNNGV. This CDR3 reads CASSLDGPGVDGYTF. As DNA, the CDR3 is TGTGCCAGCAGCTTAGATGGGCCAGGGGTGGATGGCTACACCTTC. The full variable domain, completed using reference TRBV11-2 and TRBJ1-2, is EAGVAQSPRYKIIEKRQSVAFWCNPISGHATLYWYQQILGQGPKLLIQFQNNGVVDDSQLPKDRFSAERLKGVDSTLKIQPAKLEDSAVYLCASSLDGPGVDGYTFGSGTRLTVV.

This clone has only a few counts. The V and J genes are TRBV4-2 and TRBJ1-1; D is unresolved. The CDR3 totals 15 residues. The ends were cut back, 0 bases at V and 4 bases at J, with 12 bases in the middle. Germline lookup yields CDR1 LGHNA and CDR2 YNFKEQ. The CDR3 loop is CASSQELFRGTEAFF. The CDR3 DNA reads as TGTGCCAGCAGCCAAGAACTTTTTCGGGGCACTGAAGCTTTCTTT.

V is TRBV30 and J is TRBJ1-2, with no clear D. Germline assignment: CDR1 GTSNPN and CDR2 SVGIG (reference sequence). The CDR3 runs to 13 residues. Deletions cut 0 bases from V and 7 bases from J, with 12 bases between. CDR3 amino acids: CAWSVLRVGGYTF. Written as DNA, the CDR3 is TGTGCCTGGAGTGTACTGAGGGTTGGTGGCTACACCTTC. Together with reference TRBV30 and TRBJ1-2, the CDR3 gives the full variable domain: SQTIHQWPATLVQPVGSPLSLECTVEGTSNPNLYWYRQAAGRGLQLLFYSVGIGQISSEVPQNLSASRPQDRQFILSSKKLLLSDSGFYLCAWSVLRVGGYTFGSGTRLTVV.

The gene calls are TRBV7-6 and TRBJ2-3; TRBD2 is a possible D gene (6 bases). CDR3 length: 17 residues. From germline, CDR1 is SGHVS and CDR2 FNYEAQ. Trimming shortened V by 3 bases and J by 0 bases, and 16 bases separated the two germline ends. This CDR3 reads CASSFAGLPGSTDTQYF. The CDR3 DNA reads TGTGCCAGCAGCTTTGCGGGACTCCCGGGTAGCACAGATACGCAGTATTTT.

J is TRBJ2-1 and V is TRBV27; 7 bases line up with TRBD2. CDR1 is MNHEY, CDR2 SMNVEV, per germline (reference sequence). The CDR3 has 16 amino acids. The J segment lost 9 bases and the V segment lost 4 bases, leaving 15 bases of the junction unmatched. The CDR3 here is CASSSGGAPRVSEQFF. The CDR3, as DNA: TGTGCCAGCAGTTCGGGGGGAGCCCCAAGGGTGAGTGAGCAGTTCTTC.